This T cell receptor (beta chain) emerged from a study of cytomegalovirus exposure and HLA in healthy donors. Study details: Approximately 180 million T cells yielded roughly 120 million unique TCR beta sequences, as an earlier analysis found. Study-level results: According to reports, the classifier identified cytomegalovirus status with high specificity and sensitivity.

PCR involved 60 Vbeta and 13 Jbeta primers. The assay was immunoSEQ multiplex PCR, and TCRdb's table has in-frame clones only and misses some. Of under 200,000 clones listed, 60% to 80% were seen once; the top ten hold less than 5.5%. All the people who gave samples were healthy bone marrow donors. Per germline, CDR1 SGHRS and CDR2 YFSETQ. The V gene lost 3 bases and the J gene lost 5 bases, with 7 bases spanning the gap. CDR3 length: 12 amino acids. About this clone: Its cognate antigen is unknown.

The rearrangement uses TRBV5-1 and TRBJ2-3, with D unresolved. Material: PBMCs. The TCR originated in a male donor in good health and CMV-seronegative. The CDR3 sequence is CASSYPGDTQYF. The DNA of the CDR3 is TGCGCCAGCAGCTACCCCGGAGATACGCAGTATTTT.